The 5 T cell receptor beta chains in this list originate from one sample, sequenced in a study of blood T cell repertoires in COVID-19 (dated by TCRdb to 2019 to 2021). Library preparation was by the immunoSEQ multiplex PCR assay. TCRdb mirrors the immuneACCESS table, restricted to in-frame sequences. Some clones are absent from its copies; in checked studies, under half trace to an unresolved V gene, and the reason for the others is unknown. The sample includes fewer than 100,000 clones, with less than 90% observed a single time. Of the sample, around 4.1% falls within the top ten clones. Input material: peripheral blood. The receptor source for this set is a man aged 60-69 years with acute or convalescent COVID-19.

The rearrangement joins TRBV4-3 to TRBJ1-1, with D unresolved. The CDR3 has 12 amino acids. Germline V gene sequence: CDR1 LGHNA, CDR2 YSLEER. The V gene lost 3 bases and the J gene lost 3 bases, with 5 bases spanning the gap. The CDR3 spells CASSQGHTEAFF. CDR3 in DNA: TGCGCCAGCAGCCAGGGCCACACTGAAGCTTTCTTT.

V usage is TRBV3-1 (or the pseudogene TRBV3-2) and J usage is TRBJ1-1; D gene uncertain. There are 13 residues in the CDR3. Trimming stripped 1 base from V and 0 bases from J, with 3 bases between. The V gene's germline CDR1 is LGHDT and CDR2 YNNKEL (reference sequence). The CDR3 sequence is CASSQVLNTEAFF. The CDR3 DNA is TGTGCCAGCAGCCAAGTATTGAACACTGAAGCTTTCTTT.

V usage is TRBV9 and J usage is TRBJ2-5, with TRBD2 matching 11 bases. The J segment lost 5 bases and the V segment lost 7 bases, leaving 1 base of the junction unmatched. Germline V gene data show CDR1 as SGDLS and CDR2 as YYNGEE. This CDR3 contains 12 residues. The CDR3 DNA follows: TGTGCCAGCGCTAGCGGGGGGGAGACCCAGTACTTC. It translates to CASASGGETQYF.

V gene TRBV5-1 combines with J gene TRBJ2-7, with TRBD2 matching 13 bases. Unmatched junction bases numbered 31, after V lost 5 bases and J lost 5 bases. The CDR3 runs 23 residues. The germline V gene encodes CDR1 SGHRS and CDR2 YFSETQ. CDR3 nucleotide sequence: TGCGCCAGCAGTCTCAGCTTGGGTGTGAGTAGTTGGGGACTAGCGGGACTTAGCAACGAGCAGTACTTC. Amino acids: CASSLSLGVSSWGLAGLSNEQYF.

The genes are TRBV5-1 and TRBJ2-3; tentatively, D is TRBD2 (6 bases). Germline CDR1 is SGHRS and CDR2 is YFSETQ. This CDR3 spans 15 amino acids. The V gene lost 2 bases and the J gene lost 4 bases, with 14 bases spanning the gap. The DNA of the CDR3 is TGCGCCAGCAGCTTCGGGCGGGAAAGAGCAGATACGCAGTATTTT. It translates to CASSFGRERADTQYF.